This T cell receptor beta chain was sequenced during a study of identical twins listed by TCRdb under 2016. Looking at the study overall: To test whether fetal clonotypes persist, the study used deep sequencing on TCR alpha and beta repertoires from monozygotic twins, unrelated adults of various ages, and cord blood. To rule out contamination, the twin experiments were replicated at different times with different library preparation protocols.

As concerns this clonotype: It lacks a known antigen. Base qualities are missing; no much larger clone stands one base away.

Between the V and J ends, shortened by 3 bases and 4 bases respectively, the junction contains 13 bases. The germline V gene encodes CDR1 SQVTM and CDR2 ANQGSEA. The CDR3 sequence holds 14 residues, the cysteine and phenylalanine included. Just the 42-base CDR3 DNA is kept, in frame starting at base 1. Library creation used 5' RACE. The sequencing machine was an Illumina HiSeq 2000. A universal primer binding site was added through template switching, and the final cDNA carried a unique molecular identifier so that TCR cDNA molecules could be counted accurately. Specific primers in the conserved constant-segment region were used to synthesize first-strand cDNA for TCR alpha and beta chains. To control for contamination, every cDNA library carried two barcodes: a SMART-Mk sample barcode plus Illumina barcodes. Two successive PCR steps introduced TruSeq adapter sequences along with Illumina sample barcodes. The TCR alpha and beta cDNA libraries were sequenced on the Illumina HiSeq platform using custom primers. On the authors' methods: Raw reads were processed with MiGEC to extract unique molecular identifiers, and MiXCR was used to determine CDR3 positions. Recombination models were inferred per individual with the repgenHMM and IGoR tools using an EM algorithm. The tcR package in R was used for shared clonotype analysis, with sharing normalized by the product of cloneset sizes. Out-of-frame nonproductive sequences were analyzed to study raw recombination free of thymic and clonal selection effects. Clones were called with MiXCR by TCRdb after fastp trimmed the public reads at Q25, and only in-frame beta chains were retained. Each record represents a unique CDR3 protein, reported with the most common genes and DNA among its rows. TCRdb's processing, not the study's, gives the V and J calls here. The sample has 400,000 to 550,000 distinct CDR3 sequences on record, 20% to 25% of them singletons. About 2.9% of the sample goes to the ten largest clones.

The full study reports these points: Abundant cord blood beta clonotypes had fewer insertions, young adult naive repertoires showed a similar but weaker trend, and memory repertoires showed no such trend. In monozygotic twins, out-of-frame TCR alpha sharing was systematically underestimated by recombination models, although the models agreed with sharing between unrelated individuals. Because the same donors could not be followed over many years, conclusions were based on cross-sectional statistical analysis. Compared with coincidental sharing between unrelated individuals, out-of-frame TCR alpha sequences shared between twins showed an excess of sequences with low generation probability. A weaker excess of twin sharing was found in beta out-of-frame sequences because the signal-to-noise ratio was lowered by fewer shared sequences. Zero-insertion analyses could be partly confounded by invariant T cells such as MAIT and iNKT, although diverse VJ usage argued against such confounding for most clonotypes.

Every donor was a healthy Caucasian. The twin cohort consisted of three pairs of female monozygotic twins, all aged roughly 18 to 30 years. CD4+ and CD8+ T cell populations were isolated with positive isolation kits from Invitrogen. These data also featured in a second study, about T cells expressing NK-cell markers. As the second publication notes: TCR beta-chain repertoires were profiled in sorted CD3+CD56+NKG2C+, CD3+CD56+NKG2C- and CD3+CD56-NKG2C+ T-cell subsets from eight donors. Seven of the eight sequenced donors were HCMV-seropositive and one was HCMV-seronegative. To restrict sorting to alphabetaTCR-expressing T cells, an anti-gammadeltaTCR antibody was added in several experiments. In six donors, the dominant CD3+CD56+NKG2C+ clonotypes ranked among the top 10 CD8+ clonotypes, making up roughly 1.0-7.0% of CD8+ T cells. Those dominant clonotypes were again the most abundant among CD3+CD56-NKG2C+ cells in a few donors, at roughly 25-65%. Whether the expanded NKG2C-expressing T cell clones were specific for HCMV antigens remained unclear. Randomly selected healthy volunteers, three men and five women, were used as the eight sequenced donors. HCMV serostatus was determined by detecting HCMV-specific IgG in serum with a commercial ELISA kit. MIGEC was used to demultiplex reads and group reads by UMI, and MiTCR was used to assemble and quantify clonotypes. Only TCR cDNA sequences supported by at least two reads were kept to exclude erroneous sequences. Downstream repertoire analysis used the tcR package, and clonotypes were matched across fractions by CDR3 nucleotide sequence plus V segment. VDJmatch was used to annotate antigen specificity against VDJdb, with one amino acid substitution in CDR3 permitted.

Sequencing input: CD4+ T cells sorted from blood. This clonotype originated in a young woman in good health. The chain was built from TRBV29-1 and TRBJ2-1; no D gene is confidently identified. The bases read TGCAGCGTTGACCCCCGTGACTTATACAATGAGCAGTTCTTC. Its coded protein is CSVDPRDLYNEQFF.